The table lists the clone carrying this TCR beta chain with a few counts. The antigen remains unidentified. Sample-barcoded 5' priming and a J-beta primer mix drove a second PCR of about 7 to 11 cycles. Each cDNA molecule carried a tag from a template-switch adaptor that contained 12 random nucleotides. TCRdb passed the 5' RACE reads through MiXCR, listing each CDR3 protein once. The sample records 600,000 or so distinct CDR3 sequences, roughly 48% being singletons. The source of the sample is a study of blood T cells in healthy people across ages. Whole-study results and caveats: More naive CD4+ cells and higher diversity marked long-lived donors relative to aged donors.

The CDR3 runs to 13 residues. V lost 2 bases to trimming and J lost 13 bases, with 15 bases between them. The germline V gene encodes CDR1 SGHTA and CDR2 FQGNSA. The V call is TRBV7-2, the J call TRBJ1-5, with a possible D match to TRBD1 (5 bases). The sequenced sample consisted of blood. This receptor was obtained from an elderly man in good health. CDR3 amino acids: CASSLQGGALQHF. CDR3 DNA sequence: TGTGCCAGCAGCTTACAGGGAGGGGCTCTACAGCATTTT.